Shown below are 29 T cell receptor beta chains from a single sample sequenced in a study of blood T cell repertoires in COVID-19. The repertoire was sequenced with immunoSEQ multiplex PCR; TCRdb's copy has only in-frame clones and lacks some. Among more than 200,000 clones listed, approximately 84% were seen once. Sequencing was done on a sample of PBMCs or T cells enriched from blood (not recorded which). The receptor set was obtained from a man aged 35-49 years who had recovered from COVID-19.

The genes are TRBV27 and TRBJ2-2; D gene ambiguous. The V gene's germline CDR1 is MNHEY and CDR2 SMNVEV (reference sequence). The CDR3 covers 15 residues. The ends were cut back, 6 bases at V and 6 bases at J, with 17 bases in the middle. The chain's CDR3 is CASRHGLLMAGELFF. Written as DNA, the CDR3 is TGTGCCAGCAGACATGGTCTGTTGATGGCCGGGGAGCTGTTTTTT.

The chain is built from TRBV9 and TRBJ2-2, with 8 bases identical to TRBD2. Trimming cost V 0 bases and J 4 bases; bases outside gene matches: 5. Germline values: CDR1 SGDLS, CDR2 YYNGEE. The CDR3 covers 16 residues. The CDR3 DNA reads TGTGCCAGCAGCGTAGGAGTGACTAGCGTCACCGGGGAGCTGTTTTTT. It specifies CASSVGVTSVTGELFF.

CDR3 sequence reads: CASSTVTGARNIQYF. The CDR3 region has the DNA TGTGCCAGCAGCACCGTGACAGGGGCGAGAAACATTCAGTACTTC. The V and J genes are TRBV11-2 and TRBJ2-4, with TRBD1 matching over 8 bases. CDR3 size: 15 residues. In germline, CDR1 is SGHAT, CDR2 FQNNGV. J was trimmed by 6 bases and V by 5 bases; bases with no gene match: 9.

This clone was counted a single time. The rearrangement uses TRBV30 and TRBJ1-3; D may be TRBD1 (6 bases). The CDR3 is 16 residues long. CDR1 GTSNPN and CDR2 SVGIG come from the germline V gene (reference sequence). The V end was cut by 0 bases, the J end by 0 bases, with 12 bases between. The CDR3: CAWSVAGAFSGNTIYF. CDR3 coding DNA: TGTGCCTGGAGTGTCGCAGGGGCATTCTCTGGAAACACCATATATTTT.

The V and J genes are TRBV4-1 and TRBJ1-3, with 7 bases aligning to TRBD1. The V gene's germline CDR1 is MGHRA and CDR2 YSYEKL. The CDR3 loop spans 15 amino acids. With 4 bases clipped from V and 0 bases from J, the junction kept 3 bases outside the gene matches. CDR3 DNA sequence: TGCGCCAGCAGCCTGGGACAGAGCTCTGGAAACACCATATATTTT. Its translation: CASSLGQSSGNTIYF.

V usage is TRBV24-1 and J usage is TRBJ1-2; 10 positions agree with TRBD1. This CDR3 is built from 16 residues. The V gene's germline CDR1 is KGHDR and CDR2 SFDVKD. The V gene end was trimmed by 4 bases and the J gene end by 8 bases; junction bases not matched to a gene: 12. DNA of the CDR3: TGTGCCACCAGTGAGGGGCAGGGGACAGGGGCGCTAGGCTACACCTTC. Its translation is CATSEGQGTGALGYTF.

The chain links TRBV6-5 to TRBJ1-6, with D maybe TRBD1 (6 bases). The CDR3 consists of 15 residues. The germline V gene has CDR1 MNHEY and CDR2 SVGAGI. Trimming stripped 6 bases from V and 5 bases from J, with 14 bases between. This CDR3 is CASRTEQGNNSPLHF. CDR3 DNA sequence: TGTGCCAGCAGGACCGAACAGGGAAATAATTCACCCCTCCACTTT.

The CDR3 region is CASSVLQGVGEKLFF. CDR3 sequence (DNA): TGCGCCAGCAGCGTCCTCCAGGGGGTGGGTGAAAAACTGTTTTTT. J is TRBJ1-4 and V is TRBV5-1; the match to TRBD1 covers 7 bases. Looked up from germline, CDR1 is SGHRS and CDR2 is YFSETQ. The CDR3 has 15 residues. With 4 bases clipped from V and 7 bases from J, the junction kept 10 bases outside the gene matches.

The V call is TRBV6-5, the J call TRBJ2-7; maybe TRBD1 (6 bases). CDR3 length equals 12 residues. Germline CDR1 is MNHEY and CDR2 is SVGAGI. V was pared by 4 bases and J by 4 bases, with 8 bases between. For the CDR3, the DNA is TGTGCCAGCAGTTTACAGGGTTACGAGCAGTACTTC. Translating it yields CASSLQGYEQYF.

The chain combines TRBV24-1 with TRBJ1-2; 7 nucleotides agree with TRBD1. Germline CDR1 is KGHDR and CDR2 is SFDVKD. The CDR3 contains 14 residues. V was pared by 6 bases and J by 4 bases, with 7 bases of the junction left unmatched. The CDR3 DNA is TGTGCCACCAGTCACTCGGACAGGCTCTATGGCTACACCTTC. Encoded protein: CATSHSDRLYGYTF.

The chain has TRBV7-2 and TRBJ2-1; 7 nucleotides agree with TRBD1. Germline V gene sequence: CDR1 SGHTA, CDR2 FQGNSA. The junction had 7 bases not matched to a gene; V was cut back by 4 bases and J by 1 base. The CDR3 runs 16 residues. CDR3 amino acids: CASSSKGGGSYNEQFF. Here the CDR3 DNA reads TGTGCCAGCAGCTCAAAAGGGGGCGGGTCCTACAATGAGCAGTTCTTC.

This clone was seen once. This CDR3 is CASSFSPAGNQPQHF. CDR3 coding DNA: TGTGCCAGCAGCTTTTCCCCCGCCGGGAATCAGCCCCAGCATTTT. The chain combines TRBV11-2 with TRBJ1-5; D remains ambiguous. Trimming pared 3 bases from V and 4 bases from J, leaving 13 bases between. There are 15 residues in the CDR3. Germline V gene sequence: CDR1 SGHAT, CDR2 FQNNGV.

The rearrangement uses TRBV5-1 and TRBJ2-3; TRBD2 is a possible D gene (6 bases). V gave up 4 bases and J gave up 1 base, with 10 bases separating them. The germline V gene has CDR1 SGHRS and CDR2 YFSETQ. The CDR3 runs 14 residues. The DNA of the CDR3 is TGCGCCAGCAGCACTAGGGAGGGCACAGATACGCAGTATTTT. Its protein product is CASSTREGTDTQYF.

V and J are TRBV19 and TRBJ1-1; 8 bases line up with TRBD1. The CDR3 is made up of 15 amino acids. Germline V gives CDR1 LNHDA, CDR2 SQIVND (reference sequence). Trimming at V came to 3 bases and at J to 6 bases, leaving 9 bases not matched to a gene. The CDR3 DNA is TGTGCCAGTAGTATCCGGGCAGGGGGCGACCCTGAAGCTTTCTTT. As protein: CASSIRAGGDPEAFF.

Of note for this clone: The sample has other DNA sequences that encode this CDR3 too. The rearrangement joins TRBV6-2 or TRBV6-3 to TRBJ1-5, with D possibly matching TRBD1 (5 bases). Germline CDR1 and CDR2: MNHEY and SVGEGT. The CDR3 totals 15 residues. The V gene lost 2 bases and the J gene lost 4 bases, with 12 bases spanning the gap. The CDR3 region is CASSYGAGSNQPQHF. The CDR3 region has the DNA TGTGCCAGCAGTTACGGGGCAGGGTCAAATCAGCCCCAGCATTTT.

This clone has only one observation. The genes are TRBV6-5 and TRBJ1-1; the match to TRBD1 covers 9 bases. Germline loops: CDR1 MNHEY, CDR2 SVGAGI. V gave up 9 bases and J gave up 1 base; unmatched junction bases: 9. CDR3 length equals 15 residues. CDR3 nucleotide sequence: TGTGCCAGTGGACCACAGGGGGCCGGGAACACTGAAGCTTTCTTT. It codes for CASGPQGAGNTEAFF.

The gene calls are TRBV9 and TRBJ2-7; 15 nucleotides match TRBD2. CDR1 SGDLS and CDR2 YYNGEE come from the germline V gene. The CDR3 is 16 amino acids. J lost 2 bases, V lost 4 bases, and 4 bases had no gene match. CDR3 region: CASSPRTSGGAYEQYF. The CDR3 nucleotides are TGTGCCAGCAGCCCCCGGACTAGCGGGGGGGCCTACGAGCAGTACTTC.

This chain uses TRBV3-1 (or the pseudogene TRBV3-2) with TRBJ1-2; tentative D call: TRBD1 (5 bases). Germline V gene lookup returns CDR1 LGHDT and CDR2 YNNKEL (reference sequence). There are 13 residues in the CDR3. The V end was cut by 4 bases, the J end by 4 bases, with 10 bases between. The CDR3 DNA reads as TGTGCCAGCAGCCCGGGGGGGAGCTATGGCTACACCTTC. Translation gives CASSPGGSYGYTF.

The rearrangement links TRBV7-9 to TRBJ1-3; no firm D call. V lost 5 bases and J 0 bases, leaving 11 bases between the germline ends. Germline V gene data show CDR1 as SEHNR and CDR2 as FQNEAQ (reference sequence). The CDR3 extends over 15 amino acids. The DNA of the CDR3 is TGTGCCAGCAGCCCCCGAGGGATCTCTGGAAACACCATATATTTT. Translated: CASSPRGISGNTIYF. The variable domain in full, completed from reference TRBV7-9 and TRBJ1-3, reads DTGVSQNPRHKITKRGQNVTFRCDPISEHNRLYWYRQTLGQGPEFLTYFQNEAQLEKSRLLSDRFSAERPKGSFSTLEIQRTEQGDSAMYLCASSPRGISGNTIYFGEGSWLTVV.

In nucleotides, the CDR3 is TGTGCCAGCAGCCTTGCGCCCTCTGGAAACACCATATATTTT. Encoded protein: CASSLAPSGNTIYF. The V and J genes are TRBV13 and TRBJ1-3; no definite D call. Trimming took 5 bases from V and 0 from J, leaving 8 bases between them. The CDR3 sequence is 14 residues long. CDR1 is PRHDT and CDR2 is FYEKMQ in the germline V gene (reference sequence).

The CDR3 region is CASSISGGTLYEQYF. The CDR3 DNA follows: TGTGCCAGCAGTATTTCGGGAGGGACCCTCTACGAGCAGTACTTC. The rearrangement links TRBV6-5 to TRBJ2-7; 8 nucleotides match TRBD2. Germline CDR1 and CDR2: MNHEY and SVGAGI. The CDR3 is 15 residues long. The junction had 9 bases not matched to a gene; V was cut back by 5 bases and J by 3 bases.

The chain uses TRBV5-1 and TRBJ1-6; possibly TRBD1 for D (6 bases). Deletions cut 0 bases from V and 0 bases from J, with 13 bases between. CDR3 length: 18 amino acids. Germline values: CDR1 SGHRS, CDR2 YFSETQ. CDR3 amino acids: CASSLVRGLSSYNSPLHF. CDR3 sequence (DNA): TGCGCCAGCAGCTTGGTCAGGGGCCTTAGCTCCTATAATTCACCCCTCCACTTT.

Comment on this clone: The same CDR3 arises from other DNA sequences in this sample as well. The J gene is TRBJ1-2, the V gene TRBV28; unclear D gene. The CDR3 length is 11 residues. V lost 5 bases, J lost 1 base, and 2 bases lay in between. Germline CDR1 reads MDHEN; CDR2 reads SYDVKM. The CDR3 nucleotides are TGTGCCAGCAGTCTTAACTATGGCTACACCTTC. It codes for CASSLNYGYTF.

The count of this clone is one. The chain recombines TRBV19 with TRBJ2-3; D unresolved. V was shortened by 3 bases and J by 0 bases, with 7 bases between the two germline ends. CDR3 length: 14 amino acids. Germline-derived CDR1 and CDR2 are LNHDA and SQIVND (reference sequence). The CDR3 loop is CASSIGGSTDTQYF. CDR3 bases: TGTGCCAGTAGTATCGGCGGCAGCACAGATACGCAGTATTTT.

In DNA, the CDR3 is TGCGCCAGCAGCTCTCGGACAGGGGGGACCTCCTACGAGCAGTACTTC. It specifies CASSSRTGGTSYEQYF. The gene calls are TRBV5-1 and TRBJ2-7, with TRBD1 matching 10 bases. Per germline, CDR1 SGHRS and CDR2 YFSETQ. V trimming: 3 bases; J trimming: 0 bases; junction bases outside the gene matches: 6. There are 16 residues in the CDR3.

This sequence joins TRBV13 and TRBJ2-2, with D possibly being TRBD1 (5 bases). Germline V lookup: CDR1 PRHDT, CDR2 FYEKMQ (reference sequence). The CDR3 has 15 amino acids. V was cut by 5 bases and J by 2 bases, with 12 bases left in between. The CDR3 bases are TGTGCCAGCAGCCCCCTGACAGTCAACACCGGGGAGCTGTTTTTT. Amino acid sequence: CASSPLTVNTGELFF.

The chain employs TRBV28 and TRBJ2-7; D is unresolved. CDR1 MDHEN and CDR2 SYDVKM come from the germline V gene. The CDR3 consists of 12 residues. V was cut by 5 bases and J by 3 bases, with 8 bases left in between. CDR3 nucleotide sequence: TGTGCCAGCAGTCCCCTTATCTACGAGCAGTACTTC. As protein: CASSPLIYEQYF.

The chain is built from TRBV7-9 and TRBJ1-1, with D perhaps TRBD1 (5 bases). V lost 9 bases, J lost 5 bases, and 13 bases lay in between. The CDR3 is made up of 12 amino acids. Germline-derived CDR1 and CDR2 are SEHNR and FQNEAQ (reference sequence). CDR3: CASNRGGTEAFF. The CDR3 nucleotides are TGTGCCAGTAACCGTGGGGGGACTGAAGCTTTCTTT.

V gene TRBV27 combines with J gene TRBJ1-6; D is perhaps TRBD1 (5 bases). Trimming stripped 2 bases from V and 10 bases from J, with 6 bases between. The CDR3 consists of 12 residues. The V gene's germline CDR1 is MNHEY and CDR2 SMNVEV (reference sequence). The CDR3 DNA reads TGTGCCAGCAGTTTAGGGGGGTCACCCCTCCACTTT. Translating it yields CASSLGGSPLHF.